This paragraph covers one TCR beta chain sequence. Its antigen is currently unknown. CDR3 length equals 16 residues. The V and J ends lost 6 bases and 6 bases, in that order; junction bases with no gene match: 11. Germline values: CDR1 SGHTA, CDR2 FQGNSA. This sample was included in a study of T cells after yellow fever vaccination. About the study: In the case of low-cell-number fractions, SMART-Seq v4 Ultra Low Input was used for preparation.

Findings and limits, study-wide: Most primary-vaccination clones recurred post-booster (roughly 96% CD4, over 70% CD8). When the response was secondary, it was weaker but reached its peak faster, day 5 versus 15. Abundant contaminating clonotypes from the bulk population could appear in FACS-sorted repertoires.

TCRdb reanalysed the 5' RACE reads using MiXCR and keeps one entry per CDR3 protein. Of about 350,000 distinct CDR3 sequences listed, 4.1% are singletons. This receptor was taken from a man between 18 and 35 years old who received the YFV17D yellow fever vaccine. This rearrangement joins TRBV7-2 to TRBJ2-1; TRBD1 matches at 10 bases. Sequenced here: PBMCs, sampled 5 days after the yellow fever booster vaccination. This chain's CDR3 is CASSPTTGGAANEQFF. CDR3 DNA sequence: TGTGCCAGCAGTCCCACGACAGGGGGCGCGGCCAATGAGCAGTTCTTC. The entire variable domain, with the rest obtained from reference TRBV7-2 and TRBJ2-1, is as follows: GAGVSQSPSNKVTEKGKDVELRCDPISGHTALYWYRQSLGQGLEFLIYFQGNSAPDKSGLPSDRFSAERTGGSVSTLTIQRTQQEDSAVYLCASSPTTGGAANEQFFGPGTRLTVL.